Following are 8 T cell receptor beta chains from one sample sequenced in a study of control samples from healthy donors and cancer patients. Repertoires were generated with immunoSEQ multiplex PCR, while TCRdb's copy carries only in-frame clones and drops some. The repertoire has 150,000 or so clones, under 95% of them found once; the top ten carry approximately 7.2%. The sequencing sample was made of blood. The receptors originated from a man in his late teens or twenties in good health.

CDR3 DNA sequence: TGTGCCAGCAGCTTAGCGACAGGGGGGGATGGCTACACCTTC. Its translation: CASSLATGGDGYTF. This chain connects TRBV7-9 to TRBJ1-2, with TRBD1 matching 9 bases. Trimming removed 0 bases from V and 6 bases from J; junction bases left unmatched: 2. The length of the CDR3 is 14 residues. Per germline, CDR1 SEHNR and CDR2 FQNEAQ (reference sequence). Full variable domain (missing parts from reference TRBV7-9 and TRBJ1-2): DTGVSQNPRHKITKRGQNVTFRCDPISEHNRLYWYRQTLGQGPEFLTYFQNEAQLEKSRLLSDRFSAERPKGSFSTLEIQRTEQGDSAMYLCASSLATGGDGYTFGSGTRLTVV.

The V gene is TRBV28, the J gene TRBJ2-5; 7 positions match TRBD1. Unmatched junction bases numbered 3, after V lost 2 bases and J lost 0 bases. Germline V gene data show CDR1 as MDHEN and CDR2 as SYDVKM. The CDR3 has 15 amino acids. CDR3 protein: CASSLAQGYQETQYF. DNA for the CDR3: TGTGCCAGCAGTTTAGCACAGGGGTACCAAGAGACCCAGTACTTC.

CDR3 sequence (DNA): TGTGCCAGCAGTTACGCGGGGTCTCGGGACGAGCAGTACTTC. This sequence encodes CASSYAGSRDEQYF. The V gene is TRBV6-2 or TRBV6-3, the J gene TRBJ2-7; a possible D gene is TRBD2 (6 bases). V shed 2 bases and J shed 5 bases, with 13 bases lying between them. There are 14 residues in the CDR3. The germline CDR1 and CDR2 sequences are MNHEY and SVGEGT.

This clone was observed a single time. The V gene is TRBV10-3, the J gene TRBJ1-2; 9 bases agree with TRBD1. This CDR3 spans 14 amino acids. The ends lost 9 bases at V and 6 bases at J; junction bases unmatched: 11. Germline V lookup: CDR1 ENHRY, CDR2 SYGVKD. The CDR3 spells CAINNLQGANGYTF. In DNA, the CDR3 is TGTGCCATAAACAACTTACAGGGGGCCAATGGCTACACCTTC.

The V gene is TRBV7-2, the J gene TRBJ1-5; weak D call: TRBD1 (5 bases). Trimming shortened V by 4 bases and J by 0 bases, and 10 bases separated the two germline ends. From germline, CDR1 is SGHTA and CDR2 FQGNSA. The CDR3 consists of 15 residues. The CDR3, as DNA: TGTGCCAGCAGCTACAGGACGGATAGCAATCAGCCCCAGCATTTT. It is translated as CASSYRTDSNQPQHF.

V usage is TRBV7-9 and J usage is TRBJ1-2; no clear D. This CDR3 has 11 amino acids. Trimming left V 2 bases short and J 5 bases short, with 3 bases between. The V gene's germline CDR1 is SEHNR and CDR2 FQNEAQ (reference sequence). CDR3 sequence (DNA): TGTGCCAGCAGCTTAAGTTATGGCTACACCTTC. Translation: CASSLSYGYTF.

The V and J genes are TRBV27 and TRBJ1-6, with D unclear. CDR3 length equals 14 residues. Trimming removed 2 bases from V and 10 bases from J, with 12 bases in between. Germline V gene lookup returns CDR1 MNHEY and CDR2 SMNVEV (reference sequence). CDR3 protein: CASSLVAGGSPLHF. DNA for the CDR3: TGTGCCAGCAGTTTAGTCGCGGGAGGGTCACCCCTCCACTTT.

This chain uses TRBV28 with TRBJ2-1, with 14 positions matching TRBD2. With 6 bases clipped from V and 4 bases from J, the junction kept 8 bases outside the gene matches. Germline V gene data show CDR1 as MDHEN and CDR2 as SYDVKM. The CDR3 is 17 amino acids. This CDR3 reads CASRKMTSGGGYNEQFF. In DNA form, the CDR3 reads TGTGCCAGCAGGAAAATGACTAGCGGGGGGGGTTACAATGAGCAGTTCTTC.